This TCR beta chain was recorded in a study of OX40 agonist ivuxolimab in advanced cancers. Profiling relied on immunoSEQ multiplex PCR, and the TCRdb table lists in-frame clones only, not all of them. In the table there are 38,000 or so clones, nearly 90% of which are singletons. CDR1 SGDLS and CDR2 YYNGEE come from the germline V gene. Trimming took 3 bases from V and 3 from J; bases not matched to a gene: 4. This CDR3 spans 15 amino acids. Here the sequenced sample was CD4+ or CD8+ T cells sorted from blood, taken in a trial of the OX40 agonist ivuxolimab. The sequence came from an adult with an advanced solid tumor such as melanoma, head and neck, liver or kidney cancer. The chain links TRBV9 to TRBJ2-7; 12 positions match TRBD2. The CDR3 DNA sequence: TGTGCCAGCAGCGCTACTAGCGGGGGGTACTACGAGCAGTACTTC. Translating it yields CASSATSGGYYEQYF.